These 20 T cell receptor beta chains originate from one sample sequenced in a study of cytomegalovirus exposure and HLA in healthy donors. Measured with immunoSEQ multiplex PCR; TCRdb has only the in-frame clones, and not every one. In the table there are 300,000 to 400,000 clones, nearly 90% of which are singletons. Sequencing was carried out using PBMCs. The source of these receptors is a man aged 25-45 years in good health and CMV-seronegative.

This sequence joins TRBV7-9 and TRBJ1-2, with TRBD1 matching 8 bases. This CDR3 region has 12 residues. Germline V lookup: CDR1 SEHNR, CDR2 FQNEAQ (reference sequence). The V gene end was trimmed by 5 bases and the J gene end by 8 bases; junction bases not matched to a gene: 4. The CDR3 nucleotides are TGTGCCAGCAGCCACGGGACAGGCGGCTACACCTTC. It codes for CASSHGTGGYTF.

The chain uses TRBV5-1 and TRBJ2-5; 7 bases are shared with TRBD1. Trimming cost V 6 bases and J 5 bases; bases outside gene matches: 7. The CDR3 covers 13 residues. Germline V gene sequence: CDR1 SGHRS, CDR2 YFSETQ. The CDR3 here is CASTSTGIETQYF. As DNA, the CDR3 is TGCGCCAGCACCTCGACAGGGATCGAGACCCAGTACTTC.

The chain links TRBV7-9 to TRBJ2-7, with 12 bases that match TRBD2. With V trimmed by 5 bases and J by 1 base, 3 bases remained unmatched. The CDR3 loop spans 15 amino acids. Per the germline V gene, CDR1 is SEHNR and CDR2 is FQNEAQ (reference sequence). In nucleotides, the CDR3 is TGTGCCAGCAGCCAAGGACTAGCGGGATCCTACGAGCAGTACTTC. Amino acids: CASSQGLAGSYEQYF.

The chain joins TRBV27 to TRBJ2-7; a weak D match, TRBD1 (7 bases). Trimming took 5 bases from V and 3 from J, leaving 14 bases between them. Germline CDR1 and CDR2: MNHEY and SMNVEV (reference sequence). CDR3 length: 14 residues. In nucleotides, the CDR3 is TGTGCCAGCAGTCCGGGGGACAGAGACTACGAGCAGTACTTC. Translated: CASSPGDRDYEQYF.

The DNA for the CDR3 is TGTGCCAGCAGCTTGTATTCAGGGGCAGGGGATCAGCCCCAGCATTTT. It is translated as CASSLYSGAGDQPQHF. V and J are TRBV7-8 and TRBJ1-5; TRBD1 might be the D (6 bases). Per germline, CDR1 SGHVS and CDR2 FQNEAQ. The CDR3 loop spans 16 amino acids. Deletions cut 3 bases from V and 5 bases from J, with 17 bases between. Drawing the rest from reference TRBV7-8 and TRBJ1-5, the complete variable domain is GAGVSQSPRYKVAKRGQDVALRCDPISGHVSLFWYQQALGQGPEFLTYFQNEAQLDKSGLPSDRFFAERPEGSVSTLKIQRTQQEDSAVYLCASSLYSGAGDQPQHFGDGTRLSIL.

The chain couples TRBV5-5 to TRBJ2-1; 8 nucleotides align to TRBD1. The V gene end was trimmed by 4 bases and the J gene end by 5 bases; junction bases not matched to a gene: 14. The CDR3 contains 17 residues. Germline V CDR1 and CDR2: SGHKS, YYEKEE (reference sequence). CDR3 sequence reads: CASSRDRTSPMNNEQFF. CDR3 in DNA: TGTGCCAGCAGCAGGGACAGGACCTCCCCCATGAACAATGAGCAGTTCTTC.

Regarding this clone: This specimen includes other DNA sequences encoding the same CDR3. For the CDR3, the DNA is TGTGCCAGCAGTTACCCGACAGGGCTGAACACTGAAGCTTTCTTT. Its translation is CASSYPTGLNTEAFF. This chain joins TRBV6-6 and TRBJ1-1; the match to TRBD1 covers 7 bases. This CDR3 contains 15 residues. With V trimmed by 2 bases and J by 0 bases, 3 bases remained unmatched. Germline loops: CDR1 MNHNY, CDR2 SVGAGI (reference sequence).

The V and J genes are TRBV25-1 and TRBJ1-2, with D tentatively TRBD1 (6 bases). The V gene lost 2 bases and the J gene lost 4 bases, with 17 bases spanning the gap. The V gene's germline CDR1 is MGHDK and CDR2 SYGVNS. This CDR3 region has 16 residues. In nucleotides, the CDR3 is TGTGCCAGCAGTGAAAACGTAGACAGGCTAACCTATGGCTACACCTTC. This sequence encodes CASSENVDRLTYGYTF.

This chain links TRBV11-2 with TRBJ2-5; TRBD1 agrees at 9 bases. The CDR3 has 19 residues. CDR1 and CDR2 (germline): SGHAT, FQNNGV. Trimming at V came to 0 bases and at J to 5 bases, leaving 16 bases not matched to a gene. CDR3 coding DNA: TGTGCCAGCAGCTTAGAGTCGGGGTTCGGGACAGGGTCCTGGGAGACCCAGTACTTC. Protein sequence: CASSLESGFGTGSWETQYF.

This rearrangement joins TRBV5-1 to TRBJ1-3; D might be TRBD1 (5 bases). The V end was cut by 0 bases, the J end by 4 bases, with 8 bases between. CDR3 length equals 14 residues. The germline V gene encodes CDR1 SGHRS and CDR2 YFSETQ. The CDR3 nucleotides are TGCGCCAGCAGCTTGGATCAGGGCGGAAACACCATATATTTT. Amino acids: CASSLDQGGNTIYF.

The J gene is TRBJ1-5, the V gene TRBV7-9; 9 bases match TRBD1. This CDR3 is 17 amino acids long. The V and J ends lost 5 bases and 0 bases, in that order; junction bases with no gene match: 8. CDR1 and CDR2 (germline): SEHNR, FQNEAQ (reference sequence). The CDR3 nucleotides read TGTGCCAGCAGCGCCTATGGACAGGGGAATAGCAATCAGCCCCAGCATTTT. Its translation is CASSAYGQGNSNQPQHF.

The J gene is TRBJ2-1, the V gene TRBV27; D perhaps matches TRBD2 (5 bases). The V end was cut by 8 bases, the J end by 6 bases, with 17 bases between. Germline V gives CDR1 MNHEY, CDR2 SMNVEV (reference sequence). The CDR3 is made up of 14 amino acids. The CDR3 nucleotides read TGTGCCAGCTCCCCCGGCGGAGGTCCCAATGAGCAGTTCTTC. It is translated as CASSPGGGPNEQFF.

The CDR3 coding sequence is TGTGCCAGTAGTACGAACAGGGTAGGCACGCAGTATTTT. This encodes CASSTNRVGTQYF. The rearrangement joins TRBV19 to TRBJ2-3; tentative D call: TRBD1 (6 bases). Germline CDR1 and CDR2: LNHDA and SQIVND (reference sequence). The V gene lost 4 bases and the J gene lost 9 bases, with 14 bases spanning the gap. This CDR3 has 13 amino acids. The full variable domain, completed using reference TRBV19 and TRBJ2-3, is DGGITQSPKYLFRKEGQNVTLSCEQNLNHDAMYWYRQDPGQGLRLIYYSQIVNDFQKGDIAEGYSVSREKKESFPLTVTSAQKNPTAFYLCASSTNRVGTQYFGPGTRLTVL.

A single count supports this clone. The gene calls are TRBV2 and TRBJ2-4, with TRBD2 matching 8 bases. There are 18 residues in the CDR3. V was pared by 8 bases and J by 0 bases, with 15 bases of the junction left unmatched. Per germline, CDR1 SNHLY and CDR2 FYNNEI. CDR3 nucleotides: TGTGCCAGCGCCCGCTGGGCGGGGGGCGAAATAGCCAAAAACATTCAGTACTTC. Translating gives CASARWAGGEIAKNIQYF.

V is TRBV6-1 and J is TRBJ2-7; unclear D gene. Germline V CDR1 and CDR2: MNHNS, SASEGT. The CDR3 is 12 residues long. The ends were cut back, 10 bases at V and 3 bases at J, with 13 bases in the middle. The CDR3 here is CAISSLYYEQYF. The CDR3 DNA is TGTGCCATTTCGAGTCTATACTACGAGCAGTACTTC.

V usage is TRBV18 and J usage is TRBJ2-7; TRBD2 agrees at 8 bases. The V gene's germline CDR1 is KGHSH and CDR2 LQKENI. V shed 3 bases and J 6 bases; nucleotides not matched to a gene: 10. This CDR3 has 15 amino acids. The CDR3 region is CASSPSGAPGSEQYF. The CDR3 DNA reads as TGTGCCAGCTCACCTAGCGGGGCCCCTGGCTCCGAGCAGTACTTC.

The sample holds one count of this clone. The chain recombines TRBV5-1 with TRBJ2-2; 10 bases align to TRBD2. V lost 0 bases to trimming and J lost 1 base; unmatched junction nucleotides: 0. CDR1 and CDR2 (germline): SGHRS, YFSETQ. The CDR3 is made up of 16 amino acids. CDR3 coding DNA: TGCGCCAGCAGCTTGGGACTAGCGGGGAACACCGGGGAGCTGTTTTTT. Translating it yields CASSLGLAGNTGELFF.

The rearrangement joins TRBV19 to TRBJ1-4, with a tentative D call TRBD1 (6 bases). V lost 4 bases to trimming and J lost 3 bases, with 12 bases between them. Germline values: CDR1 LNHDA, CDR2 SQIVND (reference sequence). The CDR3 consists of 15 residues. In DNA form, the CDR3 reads TGTGCCAGTAGTAATATACAGGGATCTAATGAAAAACTGTTTTTT. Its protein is CASSNIQGSNEKLFF.

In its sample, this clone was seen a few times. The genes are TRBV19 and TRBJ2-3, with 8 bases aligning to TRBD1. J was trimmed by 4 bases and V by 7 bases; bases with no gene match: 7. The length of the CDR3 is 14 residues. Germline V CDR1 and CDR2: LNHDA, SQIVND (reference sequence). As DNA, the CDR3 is TGTGCCAGTATGGCAGGGGGCTGGTCAGATACGCAGTATTTT. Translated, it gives CASMAGGWSDTQYF.

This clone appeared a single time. The CDR3 sequence: CASSGTNTEAFF. CDR3 sequence (DNA): TGTGCCAGCAGCGGGACTAACACTGAAGCTTTCTTT. This chain joins TRBV2 and TRBJ1-1; D is possibly TRBD1 (5 bases). CDR3 length: 12 residues. V was clipped by 6 bases and J by 2 bases, with 7 bases between them. Germline CDR1 is SNHLY and CDR2 is FYNNEI.